This T cell receptor beta chain was captured by sequencing in a study of CD8+ T cells in alopecia areata (dated by TCRdb to 2017 to 2018). Some background on the complete study: Treated patients were enrolled in an open-label pilot trial of oral tofacitinib, 5 to 10 mg twice daily, for moderate-to-severe alopecia areata. Tofacitinib was administered for 6 to 18 months, and 6 months of follow-up off drug were then conducted to assess delayed response and recurrence. In both human patients and the C3H/HeJ mouse model, the study applied high-throughput TCRbeta sequencing to look at T cell clonal expansion in alopecia areata. Scalp tissue and sorted CD4+ and CD8+ peripheral blood T cells from patchy and totalis/universalis alopecia areata patients and from healthy controls were covered by human TCRbeta sequencing. Biopsies were taken from tofacitinib-treated patients at baseline and again at 4 and 24 weeks into treatment, and several of those patients also had a later scalp biopsy. Scalp clonality was compared among normal scalp (n=4), patchy alopecia areata scalp (n=8), and alopecia totalis/universalis scalp (n=8). RNA came from the PAXgene miRNA kit for fixed scalp, the miRNeasy kit for PBMCs, and the RNeasy kit for mouse skin. immunoSEQ multiplex PCR using 35 Vbeta forward primers and 13 Jbeta reverse primers was used to amplify TCRbeta CDR3 regions.

Libraries were built with the immunoSEQ multiplex PCR assay. To provide template for TCR sequencing, every sample had RNA extracted and reverse transcribed into cDNA. First-strand cDNA was synthesized with SuperScript III using a 2:1 mix of oligo-dT and random hexamers. A synthetic immune receptor repertoire was used to gauge amplification bias, and whatever bias remained was removed computationally. The published analysis was carried out like this. After raw reads were preprocessed to remove errors, the CDR3 was defined following IMGT conventions as running from the conserved cysteine to phenylalanine. Clonality was computed by normalizing Shannon entropy by log2 of the number of productive unique TCRs and subtracting the result from 1. Whether each scalp clone was CD4 or CD8 was inferred by checking scalp TCRbeta sequences against the CD4 and CD8 repertoires from sorted blood. Here the immuneACCESS table is served through TCRdb, limited to in-frame sequences with V and J called. Missing clones are a known gap in these copies; in checked studies unresolved V genes cover under half, and the rest lacks a known reason. V, J and clone size reflect that table, while D and trimming were determined from the DNA. Here the sample has about 180,000 clones; over 55% occur a single time. 1.7% of the sample is taken by the ten largest.

This clone was seen a few times. The antigen it binds to is not known. No much larger clonotype is one base removed from it; base qualities were not supplied. The paper as a whole reports these results and caveats: Resident alphabeta T cells in normal human skin are also sequenced, complicating scalp TCR repertoire analysis, unlike mouse skin dominated by gammadelta T cells. Compared with mice, TCR sequences shared between patients were less clear, possibly partly because of HLA diversity across the patient population. Compared with normal scalp, lesional scalp had higher clonality and more expanded CD8+ clones, particularly in alopecia totalis/universalis, a pattern that suggests antigenic drive.

CDR1 and CDR2 were assigned from the germline V gene (reference sequence) as MNHEY and SMNVEV. The CDR3 covers 17 residues, taking in both the cysteine and the phenylalanine. Here the CDR3 DNA is all that survives: 51 bases in frame from base 1. At the junction V is shortened by 6 bases and J by 4 bases, with 22 bases in between. The intended sense of this specimen's time point label: baseline before oral tofacitinib. Lesional scalp punch biopsies and peripheral blood were collected from alopecia areata patients. PBMCs were isolated by density centrifugation and stained for CD3, CD4 and CD8, after which CD4+ and CD8+ T cells were sorted on a FACSAria.

The V gene is TRBV27 and the J gene is TRBJ2-1; the D gene is perhaps TRBD1, on 5 matching bases. This clonotype originated in a human donor with alopecia areata. Here the sequenced sample was CD4+ T cells sorted from blood, taken at week 0. The CDR3 in this case is CASRAPTESVSYNEQFF. In nucleotides, the sequence is TGTGCCAGCAGAGCTCCGACAGAATCAGTGAGTTACAATGAGCAGTTCTTC.